This T cell receptor (beta chain) comes out of a study of response to subunit inactivated influenza vaccine. Whole-study findings and limits: With each seasonal influenza vaccination, the authors suggested, few new T cells are recruited.

MiXCR, run by TCRdb on the RT-PCR reads, gives a single entry per CDR3 protein. The sample has about 500,000 distinct CDR3 sequences; 15% to 20% are singletons. Of note for this clonotype: Its specificity is not known.

This receptor was taken from a man between 50 and 70 years old who received an inactivated influenza vaccine. Source: CD4+ T cells sorted from PBMCs, taken around 2 years after vaccination.

The CDR3, as DNA: TGTGCCAGCAGCCTTAGGACAGTATACAATGAGCAGTTCTTC. It is translated as CASSLRTVYNEQFF. V and J are TRBV4-2 and TRBJ2-1; D is possibly TRBD1 (6 bases). Germline CDR1 LGHNA, CDR2 YNFKEQ. The CDR3 spans 14 residues. V gave up 4 bases and J gave up 4 bases, with 11 bases separating them.